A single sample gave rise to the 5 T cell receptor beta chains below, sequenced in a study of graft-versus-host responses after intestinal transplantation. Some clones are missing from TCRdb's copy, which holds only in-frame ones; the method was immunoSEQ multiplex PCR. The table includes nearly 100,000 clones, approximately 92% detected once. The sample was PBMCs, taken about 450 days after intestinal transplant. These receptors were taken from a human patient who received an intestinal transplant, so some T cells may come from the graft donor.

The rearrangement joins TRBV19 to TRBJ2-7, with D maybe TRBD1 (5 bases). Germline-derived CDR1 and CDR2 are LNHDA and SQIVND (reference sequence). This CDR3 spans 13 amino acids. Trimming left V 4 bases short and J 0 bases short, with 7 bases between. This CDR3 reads CASSKDISYEQYF. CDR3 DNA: TGTGCCAGTAGTAAGGACATCTCCTACGAGCAGTACTTC.

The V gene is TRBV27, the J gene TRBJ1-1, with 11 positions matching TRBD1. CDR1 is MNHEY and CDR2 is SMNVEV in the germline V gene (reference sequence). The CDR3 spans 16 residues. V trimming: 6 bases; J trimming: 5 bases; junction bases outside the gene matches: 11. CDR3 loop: CASSPRTGGGRTEAFF. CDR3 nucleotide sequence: TGTGCCAGCAGCCCCCGGACAGGGGGCGGTCGGACTGAAGCTTTCTTT.

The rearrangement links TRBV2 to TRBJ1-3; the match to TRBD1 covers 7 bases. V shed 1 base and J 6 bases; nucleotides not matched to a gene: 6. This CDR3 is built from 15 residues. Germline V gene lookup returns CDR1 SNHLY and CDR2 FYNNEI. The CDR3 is CASSEGDRYLNTIYF. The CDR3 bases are TGTGCCAGCAGTGAAGGGGACAGATACCTAAACACCATATATTTT.

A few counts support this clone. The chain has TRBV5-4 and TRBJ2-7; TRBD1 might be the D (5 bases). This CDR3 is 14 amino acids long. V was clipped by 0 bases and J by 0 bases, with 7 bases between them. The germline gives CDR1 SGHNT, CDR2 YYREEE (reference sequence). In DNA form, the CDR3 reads TGTGCCAGCAGCTTGGGGGGCTCCTCCTACGAGCAGTACTTC. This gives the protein CASSLGGSSYEQYF.

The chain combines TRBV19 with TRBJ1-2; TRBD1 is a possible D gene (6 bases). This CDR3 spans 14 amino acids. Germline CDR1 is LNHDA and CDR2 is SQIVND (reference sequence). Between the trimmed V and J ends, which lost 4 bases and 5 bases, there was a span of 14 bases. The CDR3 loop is CASSTIDRFYGYTF. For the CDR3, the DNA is TGTGCCAGTAGTACAATCGACAGGTTTTATGGCTACACCTTC. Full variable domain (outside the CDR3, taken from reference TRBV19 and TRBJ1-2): DGGITQSPKYLFRKEGQNVTLSCEQNLNHDAMYWYRQDPGQGLRLIYYSQIVNDFQKGDIAEGYSVSREKKESFPLTVTSAQKNPTAFYLCASSTIDRFYGYTFGSGTRLTVV.